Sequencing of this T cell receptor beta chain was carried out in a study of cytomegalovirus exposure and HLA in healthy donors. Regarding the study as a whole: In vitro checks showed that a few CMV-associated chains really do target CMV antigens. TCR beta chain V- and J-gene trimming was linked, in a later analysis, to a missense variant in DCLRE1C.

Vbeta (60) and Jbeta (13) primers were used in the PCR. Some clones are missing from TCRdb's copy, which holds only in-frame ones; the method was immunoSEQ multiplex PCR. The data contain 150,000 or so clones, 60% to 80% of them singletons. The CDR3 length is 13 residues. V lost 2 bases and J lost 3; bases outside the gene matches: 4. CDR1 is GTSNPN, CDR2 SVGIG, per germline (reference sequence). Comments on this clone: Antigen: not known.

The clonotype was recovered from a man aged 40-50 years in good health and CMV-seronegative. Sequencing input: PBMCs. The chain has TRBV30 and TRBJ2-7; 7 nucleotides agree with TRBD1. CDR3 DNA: TGTGCCTGGAGTCTCCGGGACAGCTACGAGCAGTACTTC. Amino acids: CAWSLRDSYEQYF.